The T cell receptor (beta chain) described here comes from a study of cytomegalovirus exposure and HLA in healthy donors. Study results and caveats: In vitro experiments confirmed that three CMV-associated chains were specific for CMV antigens. According to a later analysis, TCR clusters from the first cohort tended to co-occur in the 120 or so validation repertoires. Reported performance of the classifier showed diagnosis of cytomegalovirus status with high specificity and sensitivity.

Details on this clone: The antigen remains unidentified.

The V end lost 4 bases, the J end lost 1 base, and 11 bases lay between the germline ends. CDR1 is SGHRS, CDR2 YFSETQ, per germline. This CDR3 contains 14 residues. Clones were read by immunoSEQ multiplex PCR, and TCRdb kept only the in-frame ones, dropping some. Among 100,000 or so clones listed, around 85% were seen once. The rearrangement joins TRBV5-1 to TRBJ2-5, with D tentatively TRBD1 (7 bases). The clonotype was recovered from a woman aged 30 to 39 in good health and CMV-seronegative. The sequenced sample consisted of PBMCs. The CDR3 DNA is TGCGCCAGCAGCGGAGGGACAGCCCAAGAGACCCAGTACTTC. Translating it yields CASSGGTAQETQYF.